Listed below are T cell receptor beta chains from one sample, sequenced in a study of blood T cell repertoires in COVID-19. Using immunoSEQ multiplex PCR, the repertoire was profiled, and TCRdb retains in-frame clones only, with some absent. The table includes 150,000 or so clones, more than 65% detected once. Sequenced sample: peripheral blood. The receptors were sampled from a woman between 45 and 65 years old with acute or convalescent COVID-19. Each CDR3 is given with its conserved first and last residue. A D gene is named only where the DNA matches it firmly. Clone size is not always given. Where it is, it says once, few, many or a class for expanded clones.

d_gene,j_gene,v_gene,abundance,CDR3aa,CDR3nt
TRBD1,TRBJ1-2,TRBV11-2,.,CASSPDRGIYGYTF,TGTGCCAGCAGTCCAGACAGGGGAATCTATGGCTACACCTTC
.,TRBJ1-1,TRBV18,.,CASSLGTDRGTEAFF,TGTGCCAGCTCACTCGGGACGGACAGAGGCACTGAAGCTTTCTTT
.,TRBJ1-3,TRBV7-3,.,CASKAGGDGNTIYF,TGTGCCAGCAAAGCCGGCGGTGACGGAAACACCATATATTTT
.,TRBJ1-1,TRBV3-1/TRBV3-2,.,CASSRTGGNTEAFF,TGTGCCAGCAGCCGCACAGGCGGGAACACTGAAGCTTTCTTT
.,TRBJ2-7,TRBV20-1,.,CSASFRREFYEQYF,TGCAGTGCTAGTTTTAGACGGGAGTTCTACGAGCAGTACTTC
TRBD1,TRBJ1-2,TRBV3-1/TRBV3-2,.,CASSLGQGHNYGYTF,TGTGCCAGCAGCCTCGGACAGGGCCATAACTATGGCTACACCTTC
.,TRBJ1-5,TRBV7-2,.,CASSLSRGLNQPQHF,TGTGCCAGCAGCTTAAGCAGGGGCCTTAATCAGCCCCAGCATTTT
TRBD2,TRBJ2-3,TRBV4-3,.,CASSQGLSGWATDTQYF,TGCGCCAGCAGCCAAGGGCTTAGCGGGTGGGCCACAGATACGCAGTATTTT
.,TRBJ2-3,TRBV7-9,.,CASSLGSGDTQYF,TGTGCCAGCAGCTTAGGTTCGGGGGATACGCAGTATTTT
TRBD2,TRBJ2-5,TRBV9,.,CASSRTSGGVETQYF,TGTGCCAGCAGCCGGACTAGCGGGGGGGTAGAGACCCAGTACTTC
.,TRBJ2-3,TRBV4-2,once,CASSQGLASSDTQYF,TGTGCCAGCAGCCAAGGGCTCGCCTCCTCAGATACGCAGTATTTT
.,TRBJ2-3,TRBV7-2,.,CASSLVGANTQYF,TGTGCCAGCAGCTTAGTAGGGGCTAATACGCAGTATTTT
.,TRBJ2-5,TRBV5-4,.,CASSLVDSEETQYF,TGTGCCAGCAGCTTGGTGGACAGCGAGGAGACCCAGTACTTC
.,TRBJ1-5,TRBV9,.,CASSGGANQPQHF,TGTGCCAGCAGCGGTGGGGCTAATCAGCCCCAGCATTTT
TRBD1,TRBJ2-3,TRBV28,once,CASSAYRGQTDTQYF,TGTGCCAGCAGTGCGTACAGGGGGCAAACAGATACGCAGTATTTT
TRBD2,TRBJ2-5,TRBV7-2,.,CASSLVASGGDEQETQYF,TGTGCCAGCAGCTTAGTGGCTAGCGGGGGGGACGAACAAGAGACCCAGTACTTC
TRBD2,TRBJ2-5,TRBV29-1,.,CSAREGRGETQYF,TGCAGCGCTCGGGAGGGGCGCGGAGAGACCCAGTACTTC
TRBD2,TRBJ2-3,TRBV19,.,CATTDGGAGDTQYF,TGTGCCACAACGGACGGGGGGGCTGGAGATACGCAGTATTTT
.,TRBJ2-7,TRBV18,.,CASSPVSMEYEQYF,TGTGCCAGCTCACCGGTGTCTATGGAGTACGAGCAGTACTTC
.,TRBJ1-2,TRBV29-1,.,CSVAQYVNYGYTF,TGCAGCGTAGCACAGTACGTCAACTATGGCTACACCTTC
TRBD2,TRBJ2-5,TRBV11-2,once,CASGTGAGGHETQYF,TGTGCCAGCGGGACAGGAGCGGGGGGGCACGAGACCCAGTACTTC
.,TRBJ2-7,TRBV15,.,CATRTTGSYEQYF,TGTGCCACCAGAACTACTGGTTCCTACGAGCAGTACTTC
.,TRBJ1-1,TRBV7-3,.,CASSLTGVADTEAFF,TGTGCCAGCAGCTTAACAGGGGTAGCAGACACTGAAGCTTTCTTT
TRBD1,TRBJ1-3,TRBV6-1,.,CASSEDGTGWDTIYF,TGTGCCAGCAGTGAAGACGGGACAGGGTGGGACACCATATATTTT
.,TRBJ2-3,TRBV12-3/TRBV12-4,.,CASSGRDTQYF,TGTGCCAGCAGCGGGAGAGATACGCAGTATTTT
TRBD2,TRBJ2-3,TRBV7-9,few,CASSPSTSAATDTQYF,TGTGCCAGCAGCCCGAGCACTAGCGCTGCAACAGATACGCAGTATTTT
.,TRBJ2-1,TRBV4-3,once,CASSQGGWVGNEQFF,TGCGCCAGCAGCCAAGGGGGCTGGGTAGGCAATGAGCAGTTCTTC
TRBD1,TRBJ2-1,TRBV24-1,.,CATSDPGTASNEQFF,TGTGCCACCAGTGACCCCGGGACAGCTTCTAATGAGCAGTTCTTC
TRBD1,TRBJ1-1,TRBV27,.,CASSSGQTNTEAFF,TGTGCCAGCAGTTCGGGACAGACGAACACTGAAGCTTTCTTT
TRBD2,TRBJ2-2,TRBV4-1,.,CASSQDTGRDTGELFF,TGCGCCAGCAGCCAAGATACCGGGAGGGACACCGGGGAGCTGTTTTTT
TRBD1,TRBJ1-2,TRBV7-6,.,CASSITTGADYGYTF,TGTGCCAGCAGCATCACGACAGGGGCCGACTATGGCTACACCTTC
.,TRBJ2-7,TRBV5-1,.,CASSLLQGDHEQYF,TGCGCCAGCAGCCTACTACAGGGAGACCACGAGCAGTACTTC
TRBD1,TRBJ1-5,TRBV7-9,.,CASSLARTGPSNQPQHF,TGTGCCAGCAGCTTAGCGAGGACAGGGCCTAGCAATCAGCCCCAGCATTTT
.,TRBJ2-5,TRBV7-3,.,CASSAAPRDNQHF,TGTGCCAGCAGCGCAGCGCCCCGGGACAATCAACACTTC
.,TRBJ1-2,TRBV5-8,few,CASSLYTGAQYGYTF,TGTGCCAGCAGCTTGTACACAGGCGCCCAGTATGGCTACACCTTC
TRBD1,TRBJ2-1,TRBV11-1,.,CASNAGTASNEQFF,TGTGCCAGCAACGCCGGGACAGCTTCCAATGAGCAGTTCTTC
TRBD1,TRBJ1-2,TRBV19,once,CASSINGQVLSF,TGTGCCAGTAGTATAAACGGACAGGTATTATCCTTC
TRBD1,TRBJ2-7,TRBV28,.,CASSLRTGGYEQYF,TGTGCCAGCAGTTTAAGAACAGGGGGCTACGAGCAGTACTTC
.,TRBJ1-2,TRBV24-1,.,CATSDFSQGYGYTF,TGTGCCACCAGTGATTTCTCGCAGGGCTATGGCTACACCTTC
TRBD1,TRBJ1-6,TRBV7-2,few,CASSFTGGNNSPLHF,TGTGCCAGCAGTTTCACAGGGGGAAATAATTCACCCCTCCACTTT
.,TRBJ2-5,TRBV5-5,.,CASSLAGVGGVRAQYF,TGTGCCAGCAGCTTGGCCGGAGTAGGGGGTGTCAGGGCCCAGTACTTC
TRBD1,TRBJ1-5,TRBV18,.,CASSGQGPRGNQPQHF,TGTGCCAGCTCGGGACAGGGCCCAAGAGGCAATCAGCCCCAGCATTTT
TRBD2,TRBJ2-3,TRBV7-3,once,CASSPTQAGGKDTQYF,TGTGCCAGCAGCCCAACACAAGCGGGGGGAAAAGATACGCAGTATTTT
.,TRBJ2-3,TRBV29-1,.,CSAEPGVFTDTQYF,TGCAGCGCCGAACCGGGAGTCTTCACAGATACGCAGTATTTT
.,TRBJ1-6,TRBV6-6,.,CASSLPLGAQISYNSPLHF,TGTGCCAGCAGCTTGCCCCTAGGGGCCCAAATCTCCTATAATTCACCCCTCCACTTT
TRBD2,TRBJ2-5,TRBV11-1,.,CASSLESREIETQYF,TGTGCCAGCAGCTTAGAGTCGCGGGAGATCGAGACCCAGTACTTC
TRBD1,TRBJ2-3,TRBV24-1,once,CATSVRTGGADPDTQYF,TGTGCCACCAGTGTCCGGACAGGGGGCGCGGACCCAGATACGCAGTATTTT
TRBD1,TRBJ1-1,TRBV3-1/TRBV3-2,.,CASSQGQGVTEAFF,TGTGCCAGCAGCCAAGGACAGGGCGTAACTGAAGCTTTCTTT
.,TRBJ2-5,TRBV6-2/TRBV6-3,.,CASRPLQGGETQYF,TGTGCCAGCAGGCCTCTTCAGGGGGGAGAGACCCAGTACTTC
.,TRBJ1-3,TRBV3-1/TRBV3-2,.,CASSPRGSGNTIYF,TGTGCCAGCAGCCCCAGGGGTTCTGGAAACACCATATATTTT
.,TRBJ2-5,TRBV7-2,.,CASSLSGKETQYF,TGTGCCAGCAGCTTGTCGGGGAAAGAGACCCAGTACTTC
.,TRBJ2-7,TRBV21-1,.,CASSKKRAGGGDRYEQYF,TGTGCCAGCAGCAAAAAACGGGCCGGCGGGGGAGATCGCTACGAGCAGTACTTC
.,TRBJ2-7,TRBV5-1,.,CASRRVSGAPGEQYF,TGCGCCAGCAGGCGGGTTTCAGGGGCCCCCGGGGAGCAGTACTTC
TRBD1,TRBJ1-2,TRBV18,.,CASSQRPGTGGYGYTF,TGTGCCAGCTCACAACGTCCCGGGACAGGGGGATATGGCTACACCTTC
.,TRBJ2-5,TRBV18,.,CASSPPPRRKQETQYF,TGTGCCAGCTCACCACCGCCGCGGAGAAAACAAGAGACCCAGTACTTC